The present T cell receptor beta chain was sequenced within a study of cytomegalovirus exposure and HLA in healthy donors. Study-level results: The study dropped some indistinguishable V segments, TRBV6-2 and TRBV6-3 among them.

Worth noting for this clone: Its antigen remains unidentified.

The PCR ran on 60 Vbeta and 13 Jbeta primers. The repertoire was sequenced with immunoSEQ multiplex PCR; TCRdb's copy has only in-frame clones and lacks some. The data show 210,000 or so clones, about 83% seen once. This CDR3 contains 13 residues. The ends lost 8 bases at V and 9 bases at J; junction bases unmatched: 8. The germline V gene encodes CDR1 LNHDA and CDR2 SQIVND (reference sequence). The V gene is TRBV19, the J gene TRBJ2-1; 9 bases map to TRBD2. Sequencing was done on a sample of PBMCs. The receptor's source is a man aged 40-49 years in good health and CMV-seronegative. The DNA of the CDR3 is TGTGCCAGTCTTCAAGCGGGGGGCCGTGAGCAGTTCTTC. This encodes CASLQAGGREQFF.